The sample holds many counts of the clone carrying this T cell receptor beta chain. Antigen specificity is unknown. CDR1 is SGHTA, CDR2 FQGNSA, per germline. The CDR3 contains 15 residues. With V trimmed by 1 base and J by 9 bases, 7 bases remained unmatched. This specimen belongs to a study of blood T cells in healthy people across ages. Findings and limits, study-wide: The long-lived group displayed more naive CD4+ cells, plus higher diversity, than the aged donors did.

The authors ran a second PCR of about 7 to 11 cycles using a sample-barcoded 5' primer and a J-beta primer mix. In TCRdb, the 5' RACE reads were re-called with MiXCR into one record per CDR3 protein. The repertoire holds hundreds of thousands of distinct CDR3 sequences, more than 45% seen once, with about 13% in the top ten. What was sequenced was blood. The chain couples TRBV7-2 to TRBJ2-1, with 9 bases aligning to TRBD2. This TCR derives from a woman older than 75 in good health. The DNA of the CDR3 is TGTGCCAGCAGCTTAGTGTGGCGGGGGGGTAGTGAGCAGTTCTTC. Its protein product is CASSLVWRGGSEQFF.